A selection of T cell receptor beta chains follows, all from one sample in a study of cytomegalovirus exposure and HLA in healthy donors. TCRdb's copy holds only in-frame clones and misses some; the assay was immunoSEQ multiplex PCR. This sample yields roughly 230,000 clones, of which around 91% are seen a single time; approximately 3.1% belongs to the top ten. What was sequenced was PBMCs. These receptors came from a woman aged 25 to 39 in good health and CMV-seronegative. CDR3s include the opening cysteine and the closing phenylalanine or tryptophan.

v_call cdr3_aa
TRBV25-1 CARYRSRTSYNEQFF
TRBV27 CASSLTSSYNEQFF
TRBV4-1 CASSQGNEQYF
TRBV15 CATSSAITSQGHDEQYF
TRBV6-5 CASSYSRTTNTEAFF
TRBV28 CASSHSGRIGYSYEQYF
TRBV28 CASSPSGPRQDMGGSRRTDTQYF
TRBV27 CASSHQQGARGTGELFF
TRBV7-2 CASSLAGSGNTIYF
TRBV6-5 CATLSQGTSDTQYF
TRBV7-3 CASSLLGTDTQYF
TRBV5-6 CASNEENNEQFF
TRBV9 CASSVVGETVNTEAFF
TRBV28 CASSLSPGPNEKLFF
TRBV5-6 CASSLGVNSNQPQHF
TRBV19 CASRTGFRNQPQHF
TRBV7-9 CASSYRQGYNEQFF
TRBV7-9 CASSGTGAPYEQYF
TRBV4-1 CASSQVGQGLYEQYF
TRBV6-1 CASSEITDTYATNEKLFF
TRBV11-2 CASSSHTDTQYF
TRBV6-1 CASSEVKGQAAEQFF
TRBV5-3 CARSPPLIPGQASYNEQFF
TRBV27 CASNRRGDNEAFF
TRBV6-5 CASSTTGSNTGELFF
TRBV2 CASSADRGARGTQYF
TRBV28 CASSLWSRVTYEQYF
TRBV29-1 CSVKGLAGAYNEQFF
TRBV29-1 CSVEGIGGGISGNTIYF
TRBV11-2 CASSAGLSLLNIQYF
TRBV7-2 CASSSGTGGGGSYGYTF
TRBV5-4 CASSPVPGGAYEQYF
TRBV7-2 CASSYLNTEAFF
TRBV7-2 CASSFRPGLAGEQQFF
TRBV5-6 CASSGTGSPTYEQYF
TRBV9 CASSPWTGGNEQYF
TRBV19 CASMQPGAGANVLTF
TRBV5-1 CASSWTSGGDVYEQYF
TRBV15 CATSRDFDRGSGYTF
TRBV5-1 CASSLFGTPQETQYF
TRBV5-1 CASSSWDETQYF
TRBV19 CASSTIRQGSGYEQYF